Listed below are T cell receptor beta chains from one sample, sequenced in a study of blood T cell repertoires in COVID-19. Clones were read by immunoSEQ multiplex PCR, and TCRdb kept only the in-frame ones, dropping some. This sample has roughly 30,000 clones; roughly 92% occur once, and the top ten carry about 5%. The sequenced sample was peripheral blood. The receptors were sampled from a human donor in a cohort sampled during active COVID-19. CDR3s include the opening cysteine and the closing phenylalanine or tryptophan. The order of the fields is V gene, J gene, clone size, D gene, CDR3 DNA, CDR3 protein. D genes are given only for firm matches. Only part of the rows carry a size: once, few, many, or a class if the clone is expanded.

v_call: TRBV18
j_call: TRBJ1-5
clone_size: .
d_call: TRBD1
cdr3_nt: TGTGCCAGCTCACTAGGGACAGGGGGCAATCAGCCCCAGCATTTT
cdr3_aa: CASSLGTGGNQPQHF

v_call: TRBV9
j_call: TRBJ1-4
clone_size: .
d_call: .
cdr3_nt: TGTGCCAGCAGCGAAGAAGGGGCAACTAATGAAAAACTGTTTTTT
cdr3_aa: CASSEEGATNEKLFF

v_call: TRBV4-1
j_call: TRBJ2-3
clone_size: .
d_call: .
cdr3_nt: TGCGCCAGCAGCCAAGGTCCTCTAGGCACGGGGTCAGATACGCAGTATTTT
cdr3_aa: CASSQGPLGTGSDTQYF

v_call: TRBV18
j_call: TRBJ2-3
clone_size: few
d_call: .
cdr3_nt: TGTGCCAGCTCAGCCTGGACGGGGGAGGCGCAGTATTTT
cdr3_aa: CASSAWTGEAQYF

v_call: TRBV28
j_call: TRBJ1-5
clone_size: once
d_call: TRBD1
cdr3_nt: TGTGCCAGCAGTTTAAAGGGACAGGGAGGCAATCAGCCCCAGCATTTT
cdr3_aa: CASSLKGQGGNQPQHF

v_call: TRBV6-5
j_call: TRBJ1-5
clone_size: .
d_call: TRBD1
cdr3_nt: TGTGCCAGCGGGGGACAGGGGTATCAGCCCCAGCATTTT
cdr3_aa: CASGGQGYQPQHF

v_call: TRBV3-1/TRBV3-2
j_call: TRBJ1-2
clone_size: .
d_call: .
cdr3_nt: TGTGCCAGCAGCCAGCTAAGGGACGGGGACATCTCCTATGGCTACACCTTC
cdr3_aa: CASSQLRDGDISYGYTF

v_call: TRBV7-9
j_call: TRBJ1-1
clone_size: once
d_call: .
cdr3_nt: TGTGCCAGCAGCTTCCTACAGGGAAGCCCGAACACTGAAGCTTTCTTT
cdr3_aa: CASSFLQGSPNTEAFF

v_call: TRBV11-3
j_call: TRBJ1-5
clone_size: .
d_call: .
cdr3_nt: TGTGCCAGCAGCTGTCAACCAGCGGAAGGTAGTCAGCCCCAGCATTTT
cdr3_aa: CASSCQPAEGSQPQHF

v_call: TRBV15
j_call: TRBJ2-3
clone_size: once
d_call: TRBD1
cdr3_nt: TGTGCCACCAGCGGGGACAGGGCGACAGATACGCAGTATTTT
cdr3_aa: CATSGDRATDTQYF

v_call: TRBV6-5
j_call: TRBJ1-2
clone_size: .
d_call: TRBD1
cdr3_nt: TGTGCCAGCAGTTACCGGACAGGGACTTATGGCTACACCTTC
cdr3_aa: CASSYRTGTYGYTF

v_call: TRBV27
j_call: TRBJ2-7
clone_size: .
d_call: .
cdr3_nt: TGTGCCAGCAGTTACGGGACAACCCATGGGGAGCAGTACTTC
cdr3_aa: CASSYGTTHGEQYF